Detailed here is one T cell receptor beta chain. Here immunoSEQ multiplex PCR was the method, and the copy in TCRdb shows in-frame clones only, minus some. The sample consists of fewer than 75,000 clones, around 87% of them appearing once. This sample was included in a study of radiotherapy plus CTLA-4 blockade in lung cancer. The CDR3 contains 13 residues. The V gene's germline CDR1 is SGHVS and CDR2 FQNEAQ. With V trimmed by 1 base and J by 5 bases, 1 base remained unmatched. The starting material was peripheral blood, obtained from a patient treated with radiotherapy plus ipilimumab. This sequence originates from a human donor with non-small cell lung cancer that progressed on radiotherapy plus ipilimumab. The chain uses TRBV7-8 and TRBJ2-5, with 7 bases lining up with TRBD2. In DNA form, the CDR3 reads TGTGCCAGCAGCTTAGGGGGAGGGGAGACCCAGTACTTC. Its protein is CASSLGGGETQYF. The variable domain in full, with the rest retrieved from reference TRBV7-8 and TRBJ2-5, is GAGVSQSPRYKVAKRGQDVALRCDPISGHVSLFWYQQALGQGPEFLTYFQNEAQLDKSGLPSDRFFAERPEGSVSTLKIQRTQQEDSAVYLCASSLGGGETQYFGPGTRLLVL.